These 19 T cell receptor beta chains were sequenced from one sample in a study of T cell responses to AZD1222 COVID-19 vaccine. Profiling relied on immunoSEQ multiplex PCR, and the TCRdb table lists in-frame clones only, not all of them. Among roughly 190,000 clones listed, 90% to 95% were seen once. Sample: peripheral blood, taken on day 0 of AZD1222 vaccination. The receptors were gathered from an adult in good health.

V gene TRBV6-4 combines with J gene TRBJ1-1; D is unresolved. The germline CDR1 and CDR2 sequences are MRHNA and SNTAGT. Trimming shortened V by 0 bases and J by 5 bases, and 16 bases separated the two germline ends. This CDR3 region has 16 residues. CDR3 loop: CASSDSFRADRTEAFF. Here the CDR3 DNA reads TGTGCCAGCAGTGACTCTTTTAGGGCAGATCGAACTGAAGCTTTCTTT.

This clone was seen a single time. The chain's CDR3 is CASSGDSNQPQHF. CDR3 coding DNA: TGTGCCAGCAGTGGAGACAGCAATCAGCCCCAGCATTTT. The rearrangement uses TRBV6-4 and TRBJ1-5; no definite D call. V was pared by 4 bases and J by 1 base, with 5 bases between. CDR1 is MRHNA, CDR2 SNTAGT, per germline. The CDR3 sequence is 13 residues long.

The gene calls are TRBV3-1 (or the pseudogene TRBV3-2) and TRBJ1-2, with TRBD1 as a possible D gene (6 bases). CDR3 length: 15 residues. The germline V gene has CDR1 LGHDT and CDR2 YNNKEL (reference sequence). Trimming left V 1 base short and J 2 bases short, with 11 bases between. This CDR3 reads CASSQVAGANYGYTF. CDR3 DNA sequence: TGTGCCAGCAGCCAAGTGGCAGGGGCCAACTATGGCTACACCTTC.

This chain uses TRBV6-5 with TRBJ1-3, with TRBD1 as a possible D gene (6 bases). Germline V gene lookup returns CDR1 MNHEY and CDR2 SVGAGI. The CDR3 contains 14 residues. The germline V and J ends were trimmed by 9 bases and 2 bases, with 14 bases remaining between them. This CDR3 is CASKDRQTGNTIYF. The CDR3 DNA reads as TGTGCCAGTAAGGACAGACAGACTGGAAACACCATATATTTT.

This clone was recorded once. This sequence joins TRBV18 and TRBJ1-5; tentatively, D is TRBD1 (5 bases). The V end lost 5 bases, the J end lost 4 bases, and 15 bases lay between the germline ends. Germline V gives CDR1 KGHSH, CDR2 LQKENI. This CDR3 comprises 15 residues. CDR3 sequence (DNA): TGTGCCAGCTCATCAGGGATGATGGAGAATCAGCCCCAGCATTTT. It specifies CASSSGMMENQPQHF.

V and J are TRBV6-5 and TRBJ2-5; D may match TRBD1 or TRBD2 (5 bases each). The length of the CDR3 is 13 residues. With 8 bases removed from V and 5 bases from J, the gap between germline ends came to 15 bases. Germline V gene data show CDR1 as MNHEY and CDR2 as SVGAGI. The CDR3 DNA sequence: TGTGCCAGCTCGGGACCCCACGGGGAGACCCAGTACTTC. This translates into CASSGPHGETQYF.

The V gene is TRBV30, the J gene TRBJ2-7; D gene unclear. CDR3 length: 11 residues. V was cut by 2 bases and J by 2 bases, with 4 bases left in between. CDR1 and CDR2 (germline): GTSNPN, SVGIG (reference sequence). CDR3 loop: CAWSRPYEQYF. DNA of the CDR3: TGTGCCTGGAGTCGGCCCTACGAGCAGTACTTC. Full variable domain (rest looked up from reference TRBV30 and TRBJ2-7): SQTIHQWPATLVQPVGSPLSLECTVEGTSNPNLYWYRQAAGRGLQLLFYSVGIGQISSEVPQNLSASRPQDRQFILSSKKLLLSDSGFYLCAWSRPYEQYFGPGTRLTVT.

The rearrangement uses TRBV6-1 and TRBJ2-1; D may be TRBD1 (6 bases). This CDR3 region has 15 residues. CDR1 and CDR2 (germline): MNHNS, SASEGT. Trimming took off 3 bases at V and 2 bases at J, with 11 bases between the two ends. CDR3 coding DNA: TGTGCCAGCAGTGATTCGCAGGGGACCTACAATGAGCAGTTCTTC. Translating gives CASSDSQGTYNEQFF.

This clone was recorded only once. The V and J genes are TRBV7-8 and TRBJ1-3; D unresolved. There are 14 residues in the CDR3. V lost 1 base, J lost 4 bases, and 8 bases lay in between. Germline-derived CDR1 and CDR2 are SGHVS and FQNEAQ. In DNA, the CDR3 is TGTGCCAGCAGCTTAGGCAGAAAAGGAAACACCATATATTTT. It codes for CASSLGRKGNTIYF.

The chain's CDR3 is CASSSGLNTGELFF. The DNA for the CDR3 is TGTGCCAGCAGCTCTGGACTGAACACCGGGGAGCTGTTTTTT. The chain employs TRBV3-1 (or the pseudogene TRBV3-2) and TRBJ2-2; tentatively, D is TRBD2 (5 bases). The germline gives CDR1 LGHDT, CDR2 YNNKEL (reference sequence). CDR3 length equals 14 residues. Trimming pared 5 bases from V and 1 base from J, leaving 8 bases between.

The CDR3 here is CASSITGQGLNEAFF. CDR3 nucleotide sequence: TGTGCCAGCAGTATTACCGGACAGGGCCTAAATGAAGCTTTCTTT. The chain employs TRBV2 and TRBJ1-1; 8 bases align to TRBD1. From germline, CDR1 is SNHLY and CDR2 FYNNEI. The CDR3 is 15 amino acids. Trimming removed 5 bases from V and 7 bases from J; junction bases left unmatched: 12.

In this sample, this clone turned up once. The rearrangement joins TRBV6-1 to TRBJ2-7; TRBD1 matches 8 bases. V lost 0 bases and J lost 2; bases outside the gene matches: 12. The CDR3 is made up of 18 amino acids. The V gene's germline CDR1 is MNHNS and CDR2 SASEGT. CDR3 protein: CASSEALGQASLTYEQYF. CDR3 coding DNA: TGTGCCAGCAGTGAAGCGCTGGGACAGGCGTCCCTGACCTACGAGCAGTACTTC.

The chain couples TRBV6-1 to TRBJ1-5, with D uncertain. Trimming cost V 1 base and J 4 bases, with 11 bases left between them. Germline V gene data show CDR1 as MNHNS and CDR2 as SASEGT. CDR3 length: 15 residues. The CDR3 sequence: CASSEGWGTNQPQHF. In DNA, the CDR3 is TGTGCCAGCAGTGAAGGTTGGGGTACAAATCAGCCCCAGCATTTT.

J is TRBJ2-5 and V is TRBV10-1; D gene unclear. Germline loops: CDR1 WNHNN, CDR2 SYGVQD (reference sequence). Trimming took off 5 bases at V and 3 bases at J, with 10 bases between the two ends. The CDR3 has 13 amino acids. This CDR3 reads CASSRGPEETQYF. The CDR3 nucleotides are TGCGCCAGCAGTCGAGGACCCGAAGAGACCCAGTACTTC.

In nucleotides, the CDR3 is TGTGCCAGCAGTTACTCGCGACAGGGGGACACTGAAGCTTTCTTT. Translated: CASSYSRQGDTEAFF. The chain carries TRBV6-5 and TRBJ1-1; 9 bases align to TRBD1. Germline assignment: CDR1 MNHEY and CDR2 SVGAGI. J lost 3 bases, V lost 0 bases, and 2 bases had no gene match. The CDR3 has 15 amino acids.

This clone was observed once. The CDR3 bases are TGTGCCTGGAGTCGAACAGGGATGAATCAGCCCCAGCATTTT. Translated, it gives CAWSRTGMNQPQHF. The chain is built from TRBV30 and TRBJ1-5; possible D gene TRBD1, 6 bases. The CDR3 spans 14 residues. V was clipped by 2 bases and J by 4 bases, with 12 bases between them. The germline gives CDR1 GTSNPN, CDR2 SVGIG (reference sequence).

CDR3 in amino acids: CAISSGQGEYGYTF. CDR3 nucleotide sequence: TGTGCCATCAGTTCAGGACAGGGGGAATATGGCTACACCTTC. The rearrangement joins TRBV10-3 to TRBJ1-2; 10 positions match TRBD1. CDR1 is ENHRY, CDR2 SYGVKD, per germline. The CDR3 runs 14 residues. V was clipped by 5 bases and J by 5 bases; unmatched bases: 5.

The chain links TRBV6-5 to TRBJ1-2; D call uncertain. CDR3 length: 14 residues. Trimming left V 4 bases short and J 4 bases short, with 13 bases between. The germline CDR1 and CDR2 sequences are MNHEY and SVGAGI. The CDR3 coding sequence is TGTGCCAGCAGTTTTGACGTCAGCGCCTATGGCTACACCTTC. Protein product: CASSFDVSAYGYTF.

This rearrangement joins TRBV11-2 to TRBJ1-2; TRBD1 matches at 7 bases. CDR1 is SGHAT, CDR2 FQNNGV, per germline. V shed 5 bases and J 4 bases; nucleotides not matched to a gene: 4. This CDR3 spans 13 amino acids. As DNA, the CDR3 is TGTGCCAGCAGCCGAGGGGGCGGCTATGGCTACACCTTC. Protein sequence: CASSRGGGYGYTF.